Below, 19 T cell receptor beta chains from the same sample are listed, as sequenced in a study of blood T cell repertoires in COVID-19 (TCRdb year 2020). The library was obtained by the immunoSEQ multiplex PCR assay. TCRdb took this table from immuneACCESS and kept in-frame rearrangements with V and J called. Such tables lack part of the clones; where checked against another copy, unresolved V genes explain under half of the gap, and the rest is unexplained. The sample table contains 250,000 to 350,000 clones; only one count was recorded for about nine tenths of them. Clones ranked in the top ten supply 0.85% to 1% of the sample. Sequenced sample: peripheral blood. Every receptor here comes from a woman in her thirties or forties who had recovered from COVID-19.

This sequence joins TRBV28 and TRBJ2-7, with D possibly matching TRBD2 (6 bases). The CDR3 length is 15 residues. V was cut by 3 bases and J by 1 base, with 13 bases left in between. Germline CDR1 MDHEN, CDR2 SYDVKM. CDR3: CASSFVGGRSYEQYF. The CDR3 DNA sequence: TGTGCCAGCAGTTTTGTTGGAGGGAGGTCCTACGAGCAGTACTTC.

This clone appeared a few times. The gene calls are TRBV28 and TRBJ1-3; D possibly corresponds to TRBD1 (5 bases). This CDR3 has 13 residues. Germline values: CDR1 MDHEN, CDR2 SYDVKM. The V end was cut by 4 bases, the J end by 1 base, with 5 bases between. This CDR3 is CASSWTSGNTIYF. The CDR3 DNA reads TGTGCCAGCAGTTGGACATCTGGAAACACCATATATTTT. Full variable domain (rest looked up from reference TRBV28 and TRBJ1-3): DVKVTQSSRYLVKRTGEKVFLECVQDMDHENMFWYRQDPGLGLRLIYFSYDVKMKEKGDIPEGYSVSREKKERFSLILESASTNQTSMYLCASSWTSGNTIYFGEGSWLTVV.

The V call is TRBV24-1, the J call TRBJ2-7, with 9 bases aligning to TRBD1. Germline lookup yields CDR1 KGHDR and CDR2 SFDVKD. The CDR3 consists of 11 residues. Losses at the gene ends were 9 bases for V and 5 bases for J; bases not matched to a gene: 1. The CDR3 protein is CATGTGNEQYF. The CDR3 region has the DNA TGTGCCACCGGGACAGGGAACGAGCAGTACTTC.

Remarks on this clone: Other nucleotide sequences in the sample specify the same CDR3. V is TRBV19 and J is TRBJ1-1; TRBD1 is a possible D gene (5 bases). CDR1 LNHDA and CDR2 SQIVND come from the germline V gene (reference sequence). The length of the CDR3 is 13 residues. V gave up 5 bases and J gave up 0 bases, with 7 bases separating them. The CDR3 coding sequence is TGTGCCAGTAGTCAGGGTGTGAACACTGAAGCTTTCTTT. This gives the protein CASSQGVNTEAFF.

This clone showed up just a few times. This sequence joins TRBV2 and TRBJ2-7, with 7 bases fitting TRBD2. Trimming took 4 bases from V and 0 from J; bases not matched to a gene: 6. This CDR3 has 15 amino acids. Per the germline V gene, CDR1 is SNHLY and CDR2 is FYNNEI. As DNA, the CDR3 is TGTGCCAGCAGTGGTGGGAGGGCCCCCTCCTACGAGCAGTACTTC. Translating it yields CASSGGRAPSYEQYF.

The chain has TRBV11-1 and TRBJ2-5; 8 bases map to TRBD1. The V gene's germline CDR1 is SGHAT and CDR2 FQDESV (reference sequence). V shed 5 bases and J 2 bases; nucleotides not matched to a gene: 4. This CDR3 is built from 14 residues. CDR3 amino acids: CASSRQGIQETQYF. CDR3 coding DNA: TGTGCCAGCAGCCGACAGGGGATACAAGAGACCCAGTACTTC.

This clone has only one observation. The chain couples TRBV3-1 (or the pseudogene TRBV3-2) to TRBJ1-3; 8 nucleotides line up with TRBD1. Germline trimming cut 2 bases from V and 0 bases from J; bases unmatched to any gene: 6. The CDR3 length is 17 residues. CDR1 LGHDT and CDR2 YNNKEL come from the germline V gene (reference sequence). The CDR3 protein is CASSQSSGTGSGNTIYF. The CDR3 DNA reads as TGTGCCAGCAGCCAAAGCTCCGGGACAGGCTCTGGAAACACCATATATTTT.

The chain couples TRBV7-9 to TRBJ2-3, with D tentatively TRBD1 (6 bases). The germline CDR1 and CDR2 sequences are SEHNR and FQNEAQ (reference sequence). The CDR3 is 15 amino acids. V shed 1 base and J shed 2 bases, with 10 bases lying between them. CDR3 nucleotides: TGTGCCAGCAGCTTAGAAGGGGGAACCACAGATACGCAGTATTTT. This encodes CASSLEGGTTDTQYF.

V gene TRBV7-9 combines with J gene TRBJ2-5; a weak D match, TRBD2 (5 bases). Germline CDR1 is SEHNR and CDR2 is FQNEAQ (reference sequence). V shed 3 bases and J shed 5 bases, with 13 bases lying between them. The CDR3 totals 14 residues. The CDR3 spells CASSFEGAQETQYF. The CDR3 region has the DNA TGTGCCAGCAGCTTTGAGGGAGCCCAGGAGACCCAGTACTTC.

This clone was found a few times. This rearrangement joins TRBV6-5 to TRBJ1-6; maybe TRBD1 (5 bases). V lost 7 bases and J lost 9, with 19 bases in between. The CDR3 runs to 15 residues. Germline loops: CDR1 MNHEY, CDR2 SVGAGI. The CDR3 region has the DNA TGTGCCAGCATCCTACGGCCCAACCAGGGTTCACCCCTCCACTTT. Translating it yields CASILRPNQGSPLHF.

J is TRBJ2-1 and V is TRBV19; D is perhaps TRBD1 (5 bases). This CDR3 spans 12 amino acids. V was pared by 4 bases and J by 6 bases, with 7 bases between. CDR1 is LNHDA, CDR2 SQIVND, per germline (reference sequence). CDR3 nucleotide sequence: TGTGCCAGTAGTACTAGGGGCAATGAGCAGTTCTTC. It translates to CASSTRGNEQFF.

This rearrangement joins TRBV5-1 to TRBJ1-6, with TRBD1 matching 10 bases. In germline, CDR1 is SGHRS, CDR2 YFSETQ. V shed 4 bases and J 8 bases; nucleotides not matched to a gene: 3. The CDR3 loop spans 14 amino acids. In nucleotides, the CDR3 is TGCGCCAGCAGCGAAGGGACAGGGGATTCACCCCTCCACTTT. This encodes CASSEGTGDSPLHF.

The CDR3: CASSPGLAVEQFF. The CDR3 DNA sequence: TGTGCCAGCAGTCCCGGACTAGCCGTTGAGCAGTTCTTC. The chain has TRBV7-2 and TRBJ2-1, with TRBD2 matching over 8 bases. V shed 6 bases and J 9 bases; nucleotides not matched to a gene: 7. This CDR3 region has 13 residues. Germline V CDR1 and CDR2: SGHTA, FQGNSA.

The genes are TRBV5-1 and TRBJ2-3; TRBD2 matches 12 bases. V shed 0 bases, J shed 3 bases, and the junction held 2 bases outside the gene matches. The CDR3 is made up of 16 amino acids. Germline V gives CDR1 SGHRS, CDR2 YFSETQ. For the CDR3, the DNA is TGCGCCAGCAGCTTGGGGACTAGCGGGACGACAGATACGCAGTATTTT. Amino acid sequence: CASSLGTSGTTDTQYF.

The chain has TRBV10-2 and TRBJ2-5; D not resolved. Deletions cut 8 bases from V and 3 bases from J, with 10 bases between. CDR1 is WSHSY and CDR2 is SAAADI in the germline V gene. The length of the CDR3 is 12 residues. CDR3 nucleotide sequence: TGCGCCAGCGGGCAGACGGAAGAGACCCAGTACTTC. Protein sequence: CASGQTEETQYF.

The V and J genes are TRBV3-1 (or the pseudogene TRBV3-2) and TRBJ2-7, with a possible D match to TRBD1 (6 bases). The CDR3 is 18 residues long. Germline V gene data show CDR1 as LGHDT and CDR2 as YNNKEL (reference sequence). Trimming shortened V by 0 bases and J by 2 bases, and 20 bases separated the two germline ends. CDR3 in amino acids: CASSQDHPSPGQTYEQYF. The DNA for the CDR3 is TGTGCCAGCAGCCAAGATCATCCATCCCCCGGACAGACCTACGAGCAGTACTTC.

V and J are TRBV7-2 and TRBJ2-3, with 9 positions matching TRBD2. The length of the CDR3 is 18 residues. Germline loops: CDR1 SGHTA, CDR2 FQGNSA. Trimming removed 2 bases from V and 5 bases from J; junction bases left unmatched: 14. For the CDR3, the DNA is TGTGCCAGCAGCTTAAACTCCGCTAGCGGGACGACTGGAGATACGCAGTATTTT. This gives the protein CASSLNSASGTTGDTQYF.

The CDR3 region has the DNA TGTGCAAGTCGATCCGACGGAGTACGGGGCACAGATACGCAGTATTTT. This encodes CASRSDGVRGTDTQYF. The rearrangement links TRBV12-2 to TRBJ2-3; the table's D call of TRBD2 was not tested on the DNA. TRBV12-2 is a recognized pseudogene. The CDR3 length is 16 residues.

The chain joins TRBV19 to TRBJ1-1; 7 nucleotides agree with TRBD1. The V gene end was trimmed by 6 bases and the J gene end by 4 bases; junction bases not matched to a gene: 5. In germline, CDR1 is LNHDA, CDR2 SQIVND (reference sequence). The CDR3 loop spans 13 amino acids. As DNA, the CDR3 is TGTGCCAGTAGACCCGACAGGGCCACTGAAGCTTTCTTT. It translates to CASRPDRATEAFF.